The entry below describes one TCR beta chain. Its antigen is still unknown. Attachment of unique molecular identifiers was made to individual cDNA molecules. TCRdb called the 5' RACE reads again in MiXCR, with one record for every CDR3 protein. This table has some 59,000 distinct CDR3 sequences, 9.3% appearing once. This entry is derived from a study of early T cells in non-severe SARS-CoV-2 infection. The overall study: Sequencing of unsorted whole blood was done on bulk RNA, leaving chains unpaired. Study outcomes and limitations: Comparison of clonotypes with VDJdb favored anti-spike CD8 responses while missing private and CD4 specificities.

V lost 0 bases to trimming and J lost 5 bases, with 11 bases between them. Germline V gene lookup returns CDR1 GTSNPN and CDR2 SVGIG (reference sequence). The CDR3 has 14 residues. The chain combines TRBV30 with TRBJ2-1; possibly TRBD2 for D (6 bases). Sequencing was carried out using whole blood. The source is an adult who was a healthcare worker with PCR-confirmed SARS-CoV-2 infection or an uninfected control (not recorded which). The chain's CDR3 is CAWSVLAGNNEQFF. The CDR3 coding sequence is TGTGCCTGGAGTGTACTGGCGGGGAACAATGAGCAGTTCTTC.